The 22 T cell receptor beta chains reported below all come from one sample, sequenced in a study of CD4+ T cells in melanoma. This table comes from immunoSEQ multiplex PCR, and its TCRdb copy is limited to in-frame clones, with some not included. The sample has about 140,000 clones; about nine tenths are singletons. Receptors were obtained from a human donor with melanoma.

Here the CDR3 reads CASSYRYTQGNSPLHF. In DNA form, the CDR3 reads TGTGCCAGCAGCTACCGTTACACCCAGGGCAATTCACCCCTCCACTTT. The chain combines TRBV4-2 with TRBJ1-6; tentatively, D is TRBD1 (5 bases). Trimming cost V 5 bases and J 7 bases, with 18 bases left between them. CDR3 length: 16 amino acids. Germline V gene sequence: CDR1 LGHNA, CDR2 YNFKEQ.

This chain uses TRBV5-1 with TRBJ2-5; 7 nucleotides match TRBD1. V shed 3 bases and J 1 base; nucleotides not matched to a gene: 9. CDR1 SGHRS and CDR2 YFSETQ come from the germline V gene. There are 16 residues in the CDR3. In DNA form, the CDR3 reads TGCGCCAGCAGCTACCTTGGGACAGCCCGCCAAGAGACCCAGTACTTC. This codes for CASSYLGTARQETQYF.

The chain couples TRBV5-1 to TRBJ2-3, with 12 bases identical to TRBD2. With V trimmed by 4 bases and J by 1 base, 7 bases remained unmatched. The CDR3 runs 17 residues. Germline V gives CDR1 SGHRS, CDR2 YFSETQ. The CDR3 here is CASSRGLAGTRTDTQYF. DNA for the CDR3: TGCGCCAGCAGCCGAGGACTAGCGGGGACCCGCACAGATACGCAGTATTTT. Filled out from reference TRBV5-1 and TRBJ2-3, the complete variable domain reads KAGVTQTPRYLIKTRGQQVTLSCSPISGHRSVSWYQQTPGQGLQFLFEYFSETQRNKGNFPGRFSGRQFSNSRSEMNVSTLELGDSALYLCASSRGLAGTRTDTQYFGPGTRLTVL.

This clone was seen only once. The chain has TRBV4-2 and TRBJ1-1, with 7 bases that match TRBD1. The CDR3 extends over 16 amino acids. The junction had 9 bases not matched to a gene; V was cut back by 0 bases and J by 5 bases. The germline gives CDR1 LGHNA, CDR2 YNFKEQ. The CDR3 reads CASSQEGSQGTTEAFF. In nucleotides, the CDR3 is TGTGCCAGCAGCCAAGAAGGTTCACAGGGGACAACTGAAGCTTTCTTT.

The gene calls are TRBV5-1 and TRBJ1-1, with 7 nucleotides matching TRBD1. The CDR3 consists of 14 residues. From germline, CDR1 is SGHRS and CDR2 YFSETQ. The V segment lost 4 bases and the J segment 1 base; nucleotides outside the gene matches: 4. The CDR3 DNA reads TGCGCCAGCAGCCAGACAGGGTCGAACACTGAAGCTTTCTTT. Its translation is CASSQTGSNTEAFF.

The rearrangement uses TRBV11-1 and TRBJ2-7; tentatively, D is TRBD2 (6 bases). Germline CDR1 is SGHAT and CDR2 is FQDESV (reference sequence). V was cut by 4 bases and J by 3 bases, with 19 bases left in between. The CDR3 consists of 16 residues. This CDR3 reads CASSSLESTGVYEQYF. DNA for the CDR3: TGTGCCAGCAGCTCCCTGGAATCGACGGGGGTCTACGAGCAGTACTTC.

The chain carries TRBV11-2 and TRBJ1-5; D remains unclear. V dropped 6 bases and J dropped 4 bases, with 10 bases sitting between them. Germline V gene sequence: CDR1 SGHAT, CDR2 FQNNGV. CDR3 length: 13 residues. The DNA of the CDR3 is TGTGCCAGCAGGGCCGGCCCAAATCAGCCCCAGCATTTT. Its translation is CASRAGPNQPQHF.

The table lists this clone with a count of one. The chain employs TRBV30 and TRBJ1-2; D is unclear. The CDR3 is made up of 13 amino acids. The germline V gene encodes CDR1 GTSNPN and CDR2 SVGIG (reference sequence). V lost 5 bases and J 4 bases, leaving 14 bases between the germline ends. The CDR3 coding sequence is TGTGCCTGGGGCAGACACCGTTCCTATGGCTACACCTTC. This translates into CAWGRHRSYGYTF. Using reference TRBV30 and TRBJ1-2 for the parts outside the CDR3, the full variable domain is SQTIHQWPATLVQPVGSPLSLECTVEGTSNPNLYWYRQAAGRGLQLLFYSVGIGQISSEVPQNLSASRPQDRQFILSSKKLLLSDSGFYLCAWGRHRSYGYTFGSGTRLTVV.

The chain has TRBV10-3 and TRBJ1-1; 9 nucleotides line up with TRBD1. The germline CDR1 and CDR2 sequences are ENHRY and SYGVKD. V gave up 2 bases and J gave up 8 bases; unmatched junction bases: 9. CDR3 length: 15 amino acids. This chain's CDR3 is CAISEPGQGLKEAFF. The CDR3 nucleotides read TGTGCCATCAGTGAGCCGGGACAGGGACTAAAGGAAGCTTTCTTT.

The chain employs TRBV11-2 and TRBJ1-5; D gene unclear. V lost 2 bases to trimming and J lost 0 bases, with 5 bases between them. Germline V gene sequence: CDR1 SGHAT, CDR2 FQNNGV. The CDR3 contains 14 residues. The CDR3 bases are TGTGCCAGCAGCTTAAGGGATAGCAATCAGCCCCAGCATTTT. The encoded protein is CASSLRDSNQPQHF.

The chain has TRBV7-2 and TRBJ2-7; 7 bases are a match to TRBD2. V shed 5 bases and J 4 bases; nucleotides not matched to a gene: 8. CDR3 size: 14 residues. CDR1 and CDR2 (germline): SGHTA, FQGNSA. This chain's CDR3 is CASSGGGILYEQYF. The CDR3 DNA reads as TGTGCCAGCAGCGGGGGGGGGATCCTGTACGAGCAGTACTTC.

The V call is TRBV6-6, the J call TRBJ2-1; 13 bases align to TRBD2. The V gene's germline CDR1 is MNHNY and CDR2 SVGAGI (reference sequence). The ends lost 6 bases at V and 8 bases at J; junction bases unmatched: 7. This CDR3 has 15 amino acids. CDR3 nucleotides: TGTGCCAGCAGCCCCACTAGCGGGGGGGCCTATGAGCAGTTCTTC. This sequence encodes CASSPTSGGAYEQFF.

This sequence joins TRBV7-9 and TRBJ1-2, with a weak D call TRBD1 (5 bases). This CDR3 is built from 15 residues. Germline CDR1 reads SEHNR; CDR2 reads FQNEAQ (reference sequence). Trimming shortened V by 5 bases and J by 1 base, and 14 bases separated the two germline ends. The CDR3 region is CASSPPGNINYGYTF. In DNA, the CDR3 is TGTGCCAGCAGCCCCCCAGGGAATATTAACTATGGCTACACCTTC.

The genes are TRBV6-1 and TRBJ2-3; no clear D. Germline V gene data show CDR1 as MNHNS and CDR2 as SASEGT. The CDR3 has 16 residues. The V gene lost 0 bases and the J gene lost 2 bases, with 12 bases spanning the gap. In nucleotides, the CDR3 is TGTGCCAGCAGTGAAGCGGTTAGCAGCTACACAGATACGCAGTATTTT. Amino acid sequence: CASSEAVSSYTDTQYF.

This chain links TRBV6-1 with TRBJ2-7; 11 bases align to TRBD1. The CDR3 contains 15 residues. With V trimmed by 7 bases and J by 1 base, 6 bases remained unmatched. Germline V gives CDR1 MNHNS, CDR2 SASEGT. CDR3 protein: CASKVGTGGSYEQYF. The CDR3 DNA sequence: TGTGCCAGCAAGGTGGGGACAGGGGGTTCCTACGAGCAGTACTTC.

The rearrangement joins TRBV7-9 to TRBJ2-2; 12 bases fit TRBD1. Losses at the gene ends were 5 bases for V and 6 bases for J; bases not matched to a gene: 7. Germline V gives CDR1 SEHNR, CDR2 FQNEAQ (reference sequence). This CDR3 contains 16 residues. DNA for the CDR3: TGTGCCAGCAGCCCCGGGACAGGGGGCTTCGCCGGGGAGCTGTTTTTT. Protein product: CASSPGTGGFAGELFF.

V is TRBV6-5 and J is TRBJ1-4, with a weak D call TRBD1 (6 bases). CDR1 is MNHEY and CDR2 is SVGAGI in the germline V gene. Trimming took off 2 bases at V and 7 bases at J, with 11 bases between the two ends. The CDR3 runs 14 residues. The CDR3 nucleotides are TGTGCCAGCAGTTACGGGGGGGCGAGTGAAAAACTGTTTTTT. Amino acid sequence: CASSYGGASEKLFF.

In this sample, this clone turned up a few times. The gene calls are TRBV30 and TRBJ1-3; no clear D. V lost 0 bases to trimming and J lost 0 bases, with 6 bases between them. The CDR3 covers 14 residues. The germline V gene encodes CDR1 GTSNPN and CDR2 SVGIG (reference sequence). CDR3 in DNA: TGTGCCTGGAGTGTACACTCCTCTGGAAACACCATATATTTT. This translates into CAWSVHSSGNTIYF.

The V and J genes are TRBV6-1 and TRBJ1-1; possible D gene TRBD1, 6 bases. CDR1 is MNHNS and CDR2 is SASEGT in the germline V gene. Trimming pared 1 base from V and 14 bases from J, leaving 17 bases between. This CDR3 region has 13 residues. CDR3 residues: CASSEGWSRGQFF. Here the CDR3 DNA reads TGTGCCAGCAGTGAAGGGTGGAGCAGGGGCCAGTTCTTT.

The CDR3 here is CAISEAGQTSSEQYF. The DNA for the CDR3 is TGTGCCATCAGTGAGGCCGGACAGACCTCGAGCGAGCAGTACTTC. The chain uses TRBV10-3 and TRBJ2-7; tentatively, D is TRBD1 (6 bases). CDR1 is ENHRY, CDR2 SYGVKD, per germline. This CDR3 has 15 amino acids. With 2 bases removed from V and 6 bases from J, the gap between germline ends came to 17 bases.

The chain carries TRBV6-1 and TRBJ1-3, with TRBD1 as a possible D gene (6 bases). Trimming shortened V by 10 bases and J by 2 bases, and 18 bases separated the two germline ends. CDR1 and CDR2 from the germline V gene are MNHNS and SASEGT. The CDR3 consists of 15 residues. The chain's CDR3 is CATRWDIGPGNTIYF. CDR3 DNA: TGTGCCACCCGGTGGGACATAGGGCCTGGAAACACCATATATTTT.

The rearrangement uses TRBV5-1 and TRBJ2-7; D is perhaps TRBD1 (6 bases). The V and J ends lost 4 bases and 5 bases respectively, with 16 bases between them. The CDR3 consists of 14 residues. The germline V gene has CDR1 SGHRS and CDR2 YFSETQ. The CDR3: CASSTRTVGNEQYF. Here the CDR3 DNA reads TGCGCCAGCAGCACACGGACAGTCGGCAACGAGCAGTACTTC.